This T cell receptor beta chain was identified during a study of T cells after yellow fever vaccination. Study-level findings and limits: Abundant contaminating clonotypes from the bulk population could appear in FACS-sorted repertoires.

The 5'RACE template-switching step produced TCR cDNA and added a universal primer site and UMIs. TCRdb passed the 5' RACE reads through MiXCR, listing each CDR3 protein once. This sample yields about 310,000 distinct CDR3 sequences, of which 3% to 4.5% are seen a single time; 20% to 25% belongs to the top ten. This clonotype was detected ten times or more. Its antigen is unidentified. The V gene end was trimmed by 5 bases and the J gene end by 6 bases; junction bases not matched to a gene: 12. CDR1 and CDR2 (germline): SNHLY, FYNNEI. The CDR3 length is 15 residues. This chain uses TRBV2 with TRBJ1-1; 7 nucleotides align to TRBD1. The TCR was taken from a man aged 18 to 29 who received the YFV17D yellow fever vaccine. Sequenced here: PBMCs, sampled on the day of the yellow fever booster vaccination. The CDR3: CASSKETGPIAEAFF. The CDR3 DNA reads as TGTGCCAGCAGTAAGGAGACAGGGCCGATCGCTGAAGCTTTCTTT.